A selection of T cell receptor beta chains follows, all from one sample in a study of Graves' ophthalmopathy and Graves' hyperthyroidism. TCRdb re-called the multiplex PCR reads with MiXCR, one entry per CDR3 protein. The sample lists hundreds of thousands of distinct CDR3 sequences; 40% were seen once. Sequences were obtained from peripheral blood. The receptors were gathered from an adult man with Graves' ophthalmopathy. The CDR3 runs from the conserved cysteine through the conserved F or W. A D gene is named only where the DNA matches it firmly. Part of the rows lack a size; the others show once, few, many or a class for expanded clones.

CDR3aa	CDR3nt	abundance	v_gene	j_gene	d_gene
CASSDGGPVEGEKLFF	TGTGCCAGCAGTGACGGGGGGCCAGTCGAGGGGGAAAAACTGTTTTTT	.	TRBV2	TRBJ1-4	.
CASSYSMGSNQPQHF	TGTGCCAGCAGTTACTCGATGGGCAGCAATCAGCCCCAGCATTTT	.	TRBV24-1	TRBJ1-5	.
CASSAHGQGDPEAFF	TGTGCCAGCAGTGCGCATGGACAGGGGGACCCTGAAGCTTTCTTT	.	TRBV25-1	TRBJ1-1	TRBD1
CSAREAGMNTEAFF	TGCAGTGCTCGAGAAGCAGGTATGAACACTGAAGCTTTCTTT	.	TRBV20-1	TRBJ1-1	.
CACSARGHPANTGELFF	.	.	TRBV25-1	TRBJ2-2	.
CASSLGVGAGGYTF	TGTGCCAGCAGCTTGGGGGTTGGGGCTGGTGGCTACACCTTC	few	TRBV5-5	TRBJ1-2	.
CASSPLNIRQGWDEQYF	TGTGCCAGCAGCCCACTTAATATTCGGCAGGGGTGGGACGAGCAGTACTTC	few	TRBV7-2	TRBJ2-7	.
CASSIWGTVIGTEAFF	TGTGCCAGTAGTATCTGGGGTACCGTGATAGGGACTGAAGCTTTCTTT	.	TRBV19	TRBJ1-1	.
CASSEAAYGYTF	TGTGCCAGCAGTGAAGCGGCCTATGGCTACACCTTC	many	TRBV2	TRBJ1-2	.
CSARDPRGGNSPLHF	TGCAGTGCTAGAGATCCGCGGGGAGGTAATTCACCCCTCCACTTT	.	TRBV20-1	TRBJ1-6	.
CASSRGEWDHGYTF	TGTGCCAGTAGTAGGGGGGAGTGGGACCATGGCTACACCTTC	.	TRBV19	TRBJ1-2	.
CATSDSASVAGELVF	TGTGCCACCAGTGATTCTGCTAGCGTTGCCGGGGAGCTGGTTTTT	.	TRBV24-1	TRBJ2-2	.
CAGSRRQEETQYF	TGTGCCGGCAGCCGACGACAGGAAGAGACCCAGTACTTC	few	TRBV7-6	TRBJ2-5	.
CASSYKEGLEQYF	TGTGCCAGCAGTTACAAGGAAGGGCTCGAGCAGTACTTC	few	TRBV6-5	TRBJ2-7	.
CASSYLSEETQYF	TGTGCCAGCAGTTACTTGAGCGAAGAGACCCAGTACTTC	.	TRBV6-5	TRBJ2-5	.
CASTQAGNTNEKLFF	TGTGCCAGCACCCAGGCGGGAAATACTAATGAAAAACTGTTTTTT	many	TRBV6-6	TRBJ1-4	.
CASSAWGPNSRELFF	TGTGCCAGCAGTGCTTGGGGACCCAATAGCCGGGAGCTGTTTTTT	once	TRBV25-1	TRBJ2-2	.
CASSQLGGETQYF	TGCGCCAGCAGCCAACTTGGGGGAGAGACCCAGTACTTC	.	TRBV4-1	TRBJ2-5	.
CSVHTGTVTEAFF	TGCAGCGTCCACACAGGGACGGTGACTGAAGCTTTCTTT	many	TRBV29-1	TRBJ1-1	.
CASSSGPGERPQHF	TGTGCCAGCAGCTCAGGGCCAGGGGAGCGGCCCCAGCATTTT	.	TRBV7-9	TRBJ1-5	.
CASSQWPRDTEAFF	TGTGCCAGCAGCCAGTGGCCTAGGGACACTGAAGCTTTCTTT	.	TRBV14	TRBJ1-1	.
CAWRQSYNSPLHF	TGTGCCTGGAGACAATCCTATAATTCACCCCTCCACTTT	.	TRBV30	TRBJ1-6	.
CSVESPILKVFF	TGCAGCGTTGAATCGCCTATTTTAAAGGTGTTTTTT	once	TRBV29-1	TRBJ1-4	.
CSARDLGKLNEKLFF	TGCAGTGCTAGAGATCTGGGGAAACTAAATGAAAAACTGTTTTTT	few	TRBV20-1	TRBJ1-4	.
CAISQGGTEAFF	TGTGCCATCAGTCAAGGGGGGACTGAAGCTTTCTTT	many	TRBV10-3	TRBJ1-1	.
CASTPIGTGMNTEAFF	TGTGCCAGCACCCCTATCGGGACAGGCATGAACACTGAAGCTTTCTTT	few	TRBV12-3/TRBV12-4	TRBJ1-1	TRBD1
CAGRETGGVAEAFF	TGTGCCGGCAGGGAGACAGGGGGCGTAGCTGAAGCTTTCTTT	.	TRBV12-3/TRBV12-4	TRBJ1-1	TRBD1
CASSQLDRHSGNTIYF	TGCGCCAGCAGCCAATTGGACAGACACTCTGGAAACACCATATATTTT	.	TRBV4-1	TRBJ1-3	.
CASSTGTSVSDTQYF	TGTGCCAGCAGTACCGGGACTAGCGTATCAGATACGCAGTATTTT	few	TRBV10-3	TRBJ2-3	TRBD2
CASSLTGGSDQPQHF	TGTGCCAGCAGTTTAACAGGAGGGAGCGATCAGCCCCAGCATTTT	many	TRBV12-3/TRBV12-4	TRBJ1-5	.
CASSLIGGSSYEQYF	TGTGCCAGCAGCTTAATCGGCGGGAGCTCCTACGAGCAGTACTTC	.	TRBV7-9	TRBJ2-7	TRBD2
CASSHQDRDNYGYTF	TGTGCCAGCAGTCACCAGGACAGGGATAACTATGGCTACACCTTC	few	TRBV10-3	TRBJ1-2	TRBD1
CASSLRGQGGHEQYF	TGCGCCAGCAGCTTGCGGGGACAGGGGGGCCACGAGCAGTACTTC	.	TRBV7-9	TRBJ2-7	TRBD1
CASSYGSGNEKLFF	TGTGCCAGCAGTTACGGGTCAGGGAATGAAAAACTGTTTTTT	few	TRBV10-3	TRBJ1-4	.
CSARTTGQGGGAKLFF	TGCAGTGCTAGGACCACTGGGCAGGGAGGGGGCGCAAAACTGTTTTTT	.	TRBV20-1	TRBJ1-4	TRBD1
CASSYSQGGTEAFF	TGTGCCAGCAGTTACTCCCAGGGTGGCACTGAAGCTTTCTTT	few	TRBV10-3	TRBJ1-1	.
CASSIVRGKMNTEAFF	TGTGCCAGTAGTATAGTCAGGGGAAAAATGAACACTGAAGCTTTCTTT	.	TRBV19	TRBJ1-1	.
CSAPGRGQGGLRDGYTF	TGCAGTGCTCCCGGAAGGGGACAGGGGGGTTTACGTGATGGCTACACCTTC	few	TRBV20-1	TRBJ1-2	TRBD1
CASSFTGEGADTQYF	TGTGCCAGCAGCTTTACGGGGGAGGGTGCAGATACGCAGTATTTT	.	TRBV11-3	TRBJ2-3	TRBD2
CASSYTGSLAGIQGTQYF	TGTGCCAGCTCTTATACGGGCTCGCTAGCGGGAATTCAAGGGACCCAGTACTTC	.	TRBV11-2	TRBJ2-5	TRBD2
CNASLPETQYF	TGCAATGCATCTCTGCCGGAGACCCAGTACTTC	.	TRBV20-1	TRBJ2-5	.
CASSSRQGETQYF	TGTGCCAGCAGCTCCAGACAGGGAGAGACCCAGTACTTC	many	TRBV7-6	TRBJ2-5	TRBD1
CASSLKADSPLHF	TGTGCCAGCAGCTTAAAGGCGGATTCACCCCTCCACTTT	many	TRBV7-3	TRBJ1-6	.
CASSLGTDHSETEAFF	TGTGCCAGCAGCTTAGGGACAGATCATTCGGAAACTGAAGCTTTCTTT	.	TRBV7-9	TRBJ1-1	.
CASSLDLAGGPREQLYEQYF	TGTGCCAGCAGCTTAGATCTAGCGGGAGGGCCGCGGGAGCAATTATACGAGCAGTACTTC	.	TRBV7-2	TRBJ2-7	TRBD2
CASSDDRDTNEKLFF	TGTGCCAGCAGCGATGACAGGGATACTAATGAAAAACTGTTTTTT	.	TRBV2	TRBJ1-4	TRBD1
CASSQGDRAYGYTF	TGTGCCAGCAGCCAAGGGGACAGAGCCTATGGCTACACCTTC	many	TRBV14	TRBJ1-2	TRBD1
CASSDSGFGAFF	TGCGCCAGCAGTGACTCGGGGTTTGGAGCTTTCTTT	many	TRBV10-2	TRBJ1-1	.
CASSMGTGYEQYF	TGTGCCAGTAGTATGGGGACAGGGTACGAGCAGTACTTC	.	TRBV19	TRBJ2-7	TRBD1
CASSPRTQRSTDTQYF	TGTGCCAGTAGTCCCCGGACCCAACGAAGCACAGATACGCAGTATTTT	.	TRBV19	TRBJ2-3	.
CSASSLIGEQYF	TGCAGTGCTAGTAGCCTAATTGGCGAGCAGTACTTC	.	TRBV20-1	TRBJ2-7	.
CASSLGGPPGELFF	TGTGCCAGCAGCTTGGGGGGCCCACCCGGGGAGCTGTTTTTT	.	TRBV7-9	TRBJ2-2	.
CASSELIGRVQETQYF	TGTGCCAGCAGTGAACTCATCGGGAGGGTCCAAGAGACCCAGTACTTC	.	TRBV25-1	TRBJ2-5	TRBD2
CAKRTGAWSYEQYF	TGTGCCAAACGGACAGGGGCATGGTCCTACGAGCAGTACTTC	.	TRBV7-9	TRBJ2-7	TRBD1